The rows below give T cell receptor beta chains drawn from one sample of a study of blood T cell repertoires in COVID-19. TCRdb's table, derived via immunoSEQ multiplex PCR, lists solely in-frame clones and lacks some. The sample holds 210,000 or so clones; about four fifths are singletons and the top ten take 4.5% to 5.5%. Sequenced material: peripheral blood. The source of these receptors is a woman aged 70-85 years with active or convalescent COVID-19. The CDR3 runs from the conserved cysteine through the conserved F or W. Each record gives: CDR3 protein, CDR3 DNA, clone size, V gene, D gene, J gene. D genes are given only for firm matches. A row's size may be missing; if present it is once, few, many or a size class.

CATSRDRVRTYEQYF | TGTGCCACCAGCAGAGACAGGGTTCGAACATACGAGCAGTACTTC | once | TRBV15 | NA | TRBJ2-7
CASSLSRRDSPLHF | TGTGCCAGCAGTTTATCCCGGCGGGATTCACCCCTCCACTTT | NA | TRBV28 | NA | TRBJ1-6
CASGLSQGARETQYF | TGTGCTAGTGGTTTGTCACAGGGGGCAAGAGAGACCCAGTACTTC | NA | TRBV12-5 | TRBD1 | TRBJ2-5
CASSIRDRANTEAFF | TGTGCCAGTAGTATAAGAGACAGGGCGAACACTGAAGCTTTCTTT | NA | TRBV19 | TRBD1 | TRBJ1-1
CASSLGQSNEKLFF | TGTGCCAGCAGCCTAGGACAGTCAAATGAAAAACTGTTTTTT | NA | TRBV14 | NA | TRBJ1-4
CASSPTGTGGTYEQYF | TGTGCCAGCAGTCCTACCGGGACAGGGGGCACCTACGAGCAGTACTTC | NA | TRBV7-9 | TRBD1 | TRBJ2-7
CASSQLDSPRREQYF | TGTGCCAGCAGCCAGCTGGACTCCCCTCGGCGCGAGCAGTACTTC | NA | TRBV7-9 | NA | TRBJ2-7
CASSQGSGVGETQYF | TGCGCCAGCAGCCAAGGTTCAGGGGTAGGGGAGACCCAGTACTTC | NA | TRBV4-1 | NA | TRBJ2-5
CASSVGRASYTQYF | TGTGCCAGCAGTGTCGGGAGGGCCTCCTATACGCAGTATTTT | NA | TRBV2 | TRBD2 | TRBJ2-3
CASSYARGREAGYTF | TGTGCCAGCAGTTACGCCAGGGGGCGCGAGGCGGGCTACACCTTC | NA | TRBV6-5 | TRBD1 | TRBJ1-2
CATSDLDRGDLPETQYF | TGTGCCACCAGTGATTTGGACAGGGGGGACCTTCCAGAGACCCAGTACTTC | NA | TRBV24-1 | TRBD1 | TRBJ2-5
CASSYSQGTEQYF | TGTGCCAGCAGCTACTCACAGGGGACCGAGCAGTACTTC | NA | TRBV3-1/TRBV3-2 | TRBD1 | TRBJ2-7
CSVQGGGETQYF | TGCAGCGTTCAAGGGGGAGGGGAGACCCAGTACTTC | NA | TRBV29-1 | NA | TRBJ2-5
CASSSGTSGRAVDTGELFF | TGCGCCAGCAGCTCAGGGACTAGCGGGAGGGCCGTCGACACCGGGGAGCTGTTTTTT | NA | TRBV5-1 | TRBD2 | TRBJ2-2
CASSTNNLQVNYGYTF | TGTGCCAGTAGTACAAATAATCTACAGGTCAACTATGGCTACACCTTC | NA | TRBV19 | NA | TRBJ1-2
CSVDPGLASTDTQYF | TGCAGCGTTGACCCGGGACTAGCGAGCACAGATACGCAGTATTTT | NA | TRBV29-1 | TRBD2 | TRBJ2-3
CASSLTGVNQPQHF | TGTGCCAGCAGCCTAACAGGAGTCAATCAGCCCCAGCATTTT | NA | TRBV2 | NA | TRBJ1-5
CASSLDGTGRNTIYF | TGCGCCAGCAGCTTGGACGGGACAGGGCGCAACACCATATATTTT | NA | TRBV5-1 | TRBD1 | TRBJ1-3
CASSERLGSGELFF | TGTGCCAGCAGCGAGCGACTAGGGTCCGGGGAGCTGTTTTTT | NA | TRBV9 | NA | TRBJ2-2
CAIQGGHLTEAFF | TGTGCCATCCAGGGGGGACACCTCACTGAAGCTTTCTTT | NA | TRBV5-4 | TRBD1 | TRBJ1-1
CASRGGEVTEAFF | TGTGCCAGTAGGGGAGGGGAAGTAACTGAAGCTTTCTTT | NA | TRBV19 | NA | TRBJ1-1
CASSTLGTANYGYTF | TGCGCCAGCAGCACCCTCGGGACAGCTAACTATGGCTACACCTTC | NA | TRBV4-1 | TRBD1 | TRBJ1-2
CASSIRGRGGNQPQHF | TGTGCCAGTAGTATCAGGGGGAGAGGTGGGAATCAGCCCCAGCATTTT | NA | TRBV19 | TRBD1 | TRBJ1-5
CASSSTREGPLHF | TGTGCCAGCAGTTCCACCCGGGAGGGGCCCCTCCACTTT | NA | TRBV12-3/TRBV12-4 | NA | TRBJ1-6
CASSGQGAGNTIYF | TGTGCCAGCAGCGGACAGGGGGCTGGAAACACCATATATTTT | once | TRBV28 | TRBD1 | TRBJ1-3
CASSYFALGQGFGDNEQFF | TGTGCCAGTAGCTACTTTGCTCTGGGACAGGGGTTTGGGGACAATGAGCAGTTCTTC | NA | TRBV19 | TRBD1 | TRBJ2-1
CASSETGGGSYGYTF | TGTGCCAGTAGTGAGACAGGGGGTGGTAGCTATGGCTACACCTTC | NA | TRBV19 | TRBD1 | TRBJ1-2
CASSSGQGSYEQYF | TGTGCCAGCAGCTCGGGACAGGGTTCCTACGAGCAGTACTTC | NA | TRBV5-4 | TRBD1 | TRBJ2-7
CASLTDTQYF | TGTGCCAGCCTCACAGATACGCAGTATTTT | NA | TRBV18 | NA | TRBJ2-3
CASSIGSNQPQHF | TGTGCCAGCAGCATTGGCAGCAATCAGCCCCAGCATTTT | NA | TRBV9 | NA | TRBJ1-5
CASSLVVRQGETQYF | TGCGCCAGCAGCTTGGTTGTGCGGCAGGGGGAGACCCAGTACTTC | once | TRBV5-1 | NA | TRBJ2-5
CASRPSWDREETQYF | TGTGCAAGTCGCCCATCGTGGGACAGGGAAGAGACCCAGTACTTC | once | TRBV12-2 | NA | TRBJ2-5
CATSRRDSIREQFF | TGTGCCACCAGCAGACGGGACTCGATCCGGGAGCAGTTCTTC | NA | TRBV15 | NA | TRBJ2-1
CASFGRGRGGETQYF | TGTGCCAGCTTCGGGCGGGGGCGCGGCGGAGAGACCCAGTACTTC | NA | TRBV7-8 | NA | TRBJ2-5
CASSLGLAGRENEQFF | TGTGCCAGCAGCCTCGGACTAGCGGGAAGGGAGAATGAGCAGTTCTTC | NA | TRBV14 | TRBD2 | TRBJ2-1
CASSPLSSYEQYF | TGTGCCAGCAGTCCCTTGAGCTCCTACGAGCAGTACTTC | NA | TRBV14 | NA | TRBJ2-7
CASADRGRSTEAFF | TGTGCCAGCGCCGACAGGGGGAGGAGCACTGAAGCTTTCTTT | NA | TRBV7-3 | TRBD1 | TRBJ1-1